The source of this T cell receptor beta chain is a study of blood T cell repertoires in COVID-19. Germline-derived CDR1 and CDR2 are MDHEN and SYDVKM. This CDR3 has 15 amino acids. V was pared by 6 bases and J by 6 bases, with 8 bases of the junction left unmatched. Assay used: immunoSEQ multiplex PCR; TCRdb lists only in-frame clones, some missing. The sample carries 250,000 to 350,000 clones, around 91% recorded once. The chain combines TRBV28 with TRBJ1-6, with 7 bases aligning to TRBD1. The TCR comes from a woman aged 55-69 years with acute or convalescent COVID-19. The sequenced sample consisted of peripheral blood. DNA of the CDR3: TGTGCCAGCAGACCCGGACAGGTTTTTAATTCACCCCTCCACTTT. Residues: CASRPGQVFNSPLHF.